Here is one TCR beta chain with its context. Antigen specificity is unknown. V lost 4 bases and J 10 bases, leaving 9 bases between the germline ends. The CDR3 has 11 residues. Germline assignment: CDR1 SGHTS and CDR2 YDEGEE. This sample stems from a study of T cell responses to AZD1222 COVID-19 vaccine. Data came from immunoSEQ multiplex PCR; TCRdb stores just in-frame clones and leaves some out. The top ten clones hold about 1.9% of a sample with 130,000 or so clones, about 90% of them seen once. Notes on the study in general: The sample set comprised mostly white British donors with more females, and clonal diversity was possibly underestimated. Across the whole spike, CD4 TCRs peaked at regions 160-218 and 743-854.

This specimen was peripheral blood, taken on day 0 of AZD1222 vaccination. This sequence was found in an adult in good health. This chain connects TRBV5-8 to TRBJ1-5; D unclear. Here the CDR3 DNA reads TGTGCCAGCAGCAACTCACTTCCCCAGCATTTT. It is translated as CASSNSLPQHF.